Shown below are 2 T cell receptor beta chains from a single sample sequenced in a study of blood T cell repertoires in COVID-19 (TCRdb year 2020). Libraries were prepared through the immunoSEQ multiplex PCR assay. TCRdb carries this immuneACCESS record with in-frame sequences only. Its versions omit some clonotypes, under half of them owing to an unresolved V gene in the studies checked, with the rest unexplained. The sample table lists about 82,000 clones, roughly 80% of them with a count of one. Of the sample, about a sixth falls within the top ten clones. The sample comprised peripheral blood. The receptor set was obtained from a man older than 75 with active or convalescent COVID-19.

CDR3 protein: CASSYESTGELFF. The CDR3, as DNA: TGTGCCAGCAGTTACGAGAGCACCGGGGAGCTGTTTTTT. The chain combines TRBV6-5 with TRBJ2-2; D unclear. The germline gives CDR1 MNHEY, CDR2 SVGAGI. The CDR3 loop spans 13 amino acids. Trimming shortened V by 2 bases and J by 4 bases, and 5 bases separated the two germline ends.

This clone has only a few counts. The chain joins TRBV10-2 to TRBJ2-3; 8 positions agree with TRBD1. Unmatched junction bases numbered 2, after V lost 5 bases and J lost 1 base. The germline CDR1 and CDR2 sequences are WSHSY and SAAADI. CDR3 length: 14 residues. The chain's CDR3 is CASSLTGGTDTQYF. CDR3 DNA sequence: TGCGCCAGCAGTCTGACAGGGGGCACAGATACGCAGTATTTT.